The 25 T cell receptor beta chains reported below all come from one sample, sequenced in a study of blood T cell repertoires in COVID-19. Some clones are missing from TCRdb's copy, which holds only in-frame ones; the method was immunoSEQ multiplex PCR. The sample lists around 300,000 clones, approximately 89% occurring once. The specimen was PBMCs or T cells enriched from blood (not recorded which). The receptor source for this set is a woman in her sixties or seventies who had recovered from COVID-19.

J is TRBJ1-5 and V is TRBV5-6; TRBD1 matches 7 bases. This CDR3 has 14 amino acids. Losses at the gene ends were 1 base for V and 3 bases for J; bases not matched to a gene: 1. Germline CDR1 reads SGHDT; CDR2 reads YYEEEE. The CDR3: CASSLRGPNQPQHF. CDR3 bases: TGTGCCAGCAGCTTGAGGGGGCCCAATCAGCCCCAGCATTTT.

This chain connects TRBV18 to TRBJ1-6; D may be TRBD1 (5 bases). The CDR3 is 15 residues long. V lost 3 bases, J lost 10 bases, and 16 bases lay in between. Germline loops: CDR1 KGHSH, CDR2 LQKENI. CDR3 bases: TGTGCCAGCTCACCCAGACAGCTCCAAGGATCACCCCTCCACTTT. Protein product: CASSPRQLQGSPLHF.

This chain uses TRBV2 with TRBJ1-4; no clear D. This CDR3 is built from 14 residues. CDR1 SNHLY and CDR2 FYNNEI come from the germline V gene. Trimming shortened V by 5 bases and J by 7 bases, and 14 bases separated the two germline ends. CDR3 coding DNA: TGTGCCAGCAGTTTCCAGCGGGTACGTGAAAAACTGTTTTTT. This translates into CASSFQRVREKLFF.

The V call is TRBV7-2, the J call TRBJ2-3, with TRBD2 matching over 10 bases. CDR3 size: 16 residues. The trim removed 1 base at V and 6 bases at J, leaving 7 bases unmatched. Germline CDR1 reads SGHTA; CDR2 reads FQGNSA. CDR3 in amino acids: CASSLVGLAGVDTQYF. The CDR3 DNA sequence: TGTGCCAGCAGCTTAGTTGGTCTAGCGGGAGTCGATACGCAGTATTTT.

The CDR3 DNA reads as TGTGCCAGCAGTTTTCTTCCGGCGACAAGCAATCAGCCCCAGCATTTT. Translation gives CASSFLPATSNQPQHF. This chain links TRBV28 with TRBJ1-5; no firm D call. CDR1 is MDHEN and CDR2 is SYDVKM in the germline V gene. CDR3 size: 16 residues. Trimming stripped 3 bases from V and 1 base from J, with 13 bases between.

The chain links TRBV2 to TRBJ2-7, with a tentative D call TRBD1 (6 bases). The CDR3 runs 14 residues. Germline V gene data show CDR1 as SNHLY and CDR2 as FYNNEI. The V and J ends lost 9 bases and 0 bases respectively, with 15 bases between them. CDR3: CASTLGAFSYEQYF. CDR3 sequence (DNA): TGTGCCAGTACTCTGGGGGCGTTCTCCTACGAGCAGTACTTC. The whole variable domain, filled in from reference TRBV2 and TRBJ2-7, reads EPEVTQTPSHQVTQMGQEVILRCVPISNHLYFYWYRQILGQKVEFLVSFYNNEISEKSEIFDDQFSVERPDGSNFTLKIRSTKLEDSAMYFCASTLGAFSYEQYFGPGTRLTVT.

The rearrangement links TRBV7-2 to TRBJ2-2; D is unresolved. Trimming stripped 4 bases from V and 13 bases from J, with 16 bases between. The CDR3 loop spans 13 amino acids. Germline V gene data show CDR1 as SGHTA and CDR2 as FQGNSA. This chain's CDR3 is CASSSLDNSGLFF. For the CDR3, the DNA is TGTGCCAGCAGCTCCTTAGACAACTCAGGGCTGTTTTTT.

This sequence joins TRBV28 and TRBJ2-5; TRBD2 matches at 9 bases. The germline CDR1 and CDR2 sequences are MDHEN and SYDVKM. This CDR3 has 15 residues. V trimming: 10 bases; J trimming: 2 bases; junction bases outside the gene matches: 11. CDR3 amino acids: CATSPSSGGQETQYF. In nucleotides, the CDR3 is TGTGCCACCTCACCTTCCAGCGGGGGGCAAGAGACCCAGTACTTC.

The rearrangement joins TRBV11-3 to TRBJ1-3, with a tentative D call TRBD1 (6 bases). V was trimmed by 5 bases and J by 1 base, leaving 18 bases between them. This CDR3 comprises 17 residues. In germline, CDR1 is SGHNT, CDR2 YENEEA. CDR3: CASSPLTGFSSGNTIYF. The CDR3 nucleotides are TGTGCCAGCAGCCCCTTAACAGGGTTCTCATCTGGAAACACCATATATTTT. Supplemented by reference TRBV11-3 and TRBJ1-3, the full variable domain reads EAGVVQSPRYKIIEKKQPVAFWCNPISGHNTLYWYLQNLGQGPELLIRYENEEAVDDSQLPKDRFSAERLKGVDSTLKIQPAELGDSAVYLCASSPLTGFSSGNTIYFGEGSWLTVV.

The CDR3 DNA reads as TGTGCCAGCAGTGAATGGGACAGGAACCCCACAGATACGCAGTATTTT. It encodes CASSEWDRNPTDTQYF. The chain employs TRBV2 and TRBJ2-3; 8 bases align to TRBD1. Germline CDR1 SNHLY, CDR2 FYNNEI. The CDR3 sequence is 16 residues long. The J segment lost 2 bases and the V segment lost 2 bases, leaving 6 bases of the junction unmatched.

CDR3 coding DNA: TGCGCCAGCAGCGCCGGGACAGGGGCCTATGGCTACACCTTC. It specifies CASSAGTGAYGYTF. This chain links TRBV5-1 with TRBJ1-2; 10 bases match TRBD1. V was pared by 4 bases and J by 4 bases, with 4 bases of the junction left unmatched. The length of the CDR3 is 14 residues. Germline-derived CDR1 and CDR2 are SGHRS and YFSETQ.

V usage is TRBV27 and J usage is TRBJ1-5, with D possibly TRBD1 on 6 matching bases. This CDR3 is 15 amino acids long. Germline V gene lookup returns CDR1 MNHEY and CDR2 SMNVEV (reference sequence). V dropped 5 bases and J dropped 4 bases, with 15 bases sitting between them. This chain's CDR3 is CASSPTGNPNQPQHF. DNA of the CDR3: TGTGCCAGCAGTCCTACAGGGAATCCTAATCAGCCCCAGCATTTT.

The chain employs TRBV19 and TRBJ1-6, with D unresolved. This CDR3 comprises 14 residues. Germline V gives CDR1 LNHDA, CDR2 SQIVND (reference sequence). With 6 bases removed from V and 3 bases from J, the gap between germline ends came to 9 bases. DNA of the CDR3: TGTGCCAGTAGGACCCGGGACTATAATTCACCCCTCCACTTT. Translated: CASRTRDYNSPLHF.

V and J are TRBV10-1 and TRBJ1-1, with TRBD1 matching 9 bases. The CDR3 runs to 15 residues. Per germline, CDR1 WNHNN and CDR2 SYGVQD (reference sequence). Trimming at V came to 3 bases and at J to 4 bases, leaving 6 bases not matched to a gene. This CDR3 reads CASSDSGQGATEAFF. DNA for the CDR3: TGCGCCAGCAGTGACTCGGGACAGGGAGCCACTGAAGCTTTCTTT.

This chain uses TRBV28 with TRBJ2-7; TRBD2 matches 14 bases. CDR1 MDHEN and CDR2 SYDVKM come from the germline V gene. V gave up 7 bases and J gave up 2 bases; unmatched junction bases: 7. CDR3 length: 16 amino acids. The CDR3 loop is CASTPLGLAGAYEQYF. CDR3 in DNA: TGTGCCAGCACCCCACTGGGACTAGCGGGAGCCTACGAGCAGTACTTC. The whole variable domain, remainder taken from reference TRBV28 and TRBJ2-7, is DVKVTQSSRYLVKRTGEKVFLECVQDMDHENMFWYRQDPGLGLRLIYFSYDVKMKEKGDIPEGYSVSREKKERFSLILESASTNQTSMYLCASTPLGLAGAYEQYFGPGTRLTVT.

The CDR3 sequence is CASSALQDRREAFF. As DNA, the CDR3 is TGTGCCAGCTCAGCTTTACAGGATAGACGCGAAGCTTTCTTT. The V and J genes are TRBV18 and TRBJ1-1; D may be TRBD1 (5 bases). The CDR3 is 14 amino acids. V was cut by 5 bases and J by 8 bases, with 18 bases left in between. Germline CDR1 is KGHSH and CDR2 is LQKENI.

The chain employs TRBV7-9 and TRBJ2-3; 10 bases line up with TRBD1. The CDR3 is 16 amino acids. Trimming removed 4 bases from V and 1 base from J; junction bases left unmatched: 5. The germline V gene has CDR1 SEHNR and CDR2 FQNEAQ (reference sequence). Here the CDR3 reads CASSYETGGGTDTQYF. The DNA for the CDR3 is TGTGCCAGCAGCTACGAGACAGGGGGCGGCACAGATACGCAGTATTTT.

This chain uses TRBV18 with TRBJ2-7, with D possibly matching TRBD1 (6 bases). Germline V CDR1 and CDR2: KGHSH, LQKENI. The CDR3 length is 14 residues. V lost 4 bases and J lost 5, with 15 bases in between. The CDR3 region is CASSLLQGSDEQYF. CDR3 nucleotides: TGTGCCAGCTCACTTTTACAGGGTTCCGACGAGCAGTACTTC.

CDR3 nucleotide sequence: TGTGCCAGCAGTTACGGCGGGAAGGAGACCCAGTACTTC. It specifies CASSYGGKETQYF. The J gene is TRBJ2-5, the V gene TRBV6-5; D perhaps matches TRBD2 (6 bases). The V gene lost 2 bases and the J gene lost 5 bases, with 9 bases spanning the gap. The V gene's germline CDR1 is MNHEY and CDR2 SVGAGI. This CDR3 has 13 amino acids.

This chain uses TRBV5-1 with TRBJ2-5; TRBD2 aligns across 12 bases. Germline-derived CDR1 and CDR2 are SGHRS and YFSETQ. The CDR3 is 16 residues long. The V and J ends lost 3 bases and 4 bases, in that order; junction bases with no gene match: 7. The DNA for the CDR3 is TGCGCCAGCAGCTCCGGACTAGCGGGATCGGTAGAGACCCAGTACTTC. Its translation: CASSSGLAGSVETQYF.

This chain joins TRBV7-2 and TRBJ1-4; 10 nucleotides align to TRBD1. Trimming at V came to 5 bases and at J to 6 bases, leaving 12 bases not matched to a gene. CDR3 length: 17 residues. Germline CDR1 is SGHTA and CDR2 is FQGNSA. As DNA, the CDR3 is TGTGCCAGCAGCCACCGGATGACAGGGGGCGTTCATGAAAAACTGTTTTTT. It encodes CASSHRMTGGVHEKLFF.

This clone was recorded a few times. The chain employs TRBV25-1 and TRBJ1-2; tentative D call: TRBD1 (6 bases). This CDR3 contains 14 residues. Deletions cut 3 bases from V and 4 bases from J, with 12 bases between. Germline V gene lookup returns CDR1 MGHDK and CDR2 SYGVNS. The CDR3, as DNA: TGTGCCAGCAGTGACCCCCGGGACATCTATGGCTACACCTTC. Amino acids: CASSDPRDIYGYTF.

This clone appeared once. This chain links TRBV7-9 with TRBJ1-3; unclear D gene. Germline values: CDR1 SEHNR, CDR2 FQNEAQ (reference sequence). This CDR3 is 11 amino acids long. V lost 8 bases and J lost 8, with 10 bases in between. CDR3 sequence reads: CASSTVDTIYF. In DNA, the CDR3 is TGTGCCAGCTCCACGGTTGACACCATATATTTT. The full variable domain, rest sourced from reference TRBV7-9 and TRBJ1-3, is DTGVSQNPRHKITKRGQNVTFRCDPISEHNRLYWYRQTLGQGPEFLTYFQNEAQLEKSRLLSDRFSAERPKGSFSTLEIQRTEQGDSAMYLCASSTVDTIYFGEGSWLTVV.

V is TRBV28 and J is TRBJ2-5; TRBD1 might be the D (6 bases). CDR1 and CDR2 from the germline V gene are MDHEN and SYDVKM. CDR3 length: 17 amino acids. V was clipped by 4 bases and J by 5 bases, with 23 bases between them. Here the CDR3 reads CASSSPFRTARRETQYF. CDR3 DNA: TGTGCCAGCAGTTCACCATTTCGGACAGCTCGACGGGAGACCCAGTACTTC.

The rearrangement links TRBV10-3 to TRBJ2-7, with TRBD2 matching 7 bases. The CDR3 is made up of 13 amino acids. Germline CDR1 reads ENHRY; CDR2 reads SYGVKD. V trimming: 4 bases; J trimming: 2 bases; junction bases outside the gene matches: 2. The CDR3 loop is CAISGGGTYEQYF. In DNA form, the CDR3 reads TGTGCCATCAGTGGCGGGGGTACCTACGAGCAGTACTTC.